This passage covers 7 T cell receptor beta chains from one sample sequenced in a study of Ad26.COV2.S vaccination and SARS-CoV-2 variants. Using immunoSEQ multiplex PCR, the repertoire was profiled, and TCRdb retains in-frame clones only, with some absent. The sample has approximately 300,000 clones; around four fifths are singletons. The treatment: 15 to 20 received Ad26.COV2.S at low or high dose, single or two shots; a few received placebo; per-sample allocation not given. It was on day 63 after the first vaccine or placebo injection that samples were taken. The specimen was peripheral blood, collected in a trial of Ad26.COV2.S vaccine versus placebo. The receptors derive from a person aged 18-60 years who received the Ad26.COV2.S COVID-19 vaccine or a placebo.

The rearrangement links TRBV6-5 to TRBJ1-1, with D tentatively TRBD1 (6 bases). V lost 6 bases and J 4 bases, leaving 15 bases between the germline ends. Germline loops: CDR1 MNHEY, CDR2 SVGAGI. The CDR3 contains 14 residues. The CDR3 DNA is TGTGCCAGCAGGGGACCACAGGGAGGCACTGAAGCTTTCTTT. Its translation: CASRGPQGGTEAFF.

The V call is TRBV4-1, the J call TRBJ1-3; D unclear. The CDR3 contains 18 residues. The V gene lost 4 bases and the J gene lost 1 base, with 20 bases spanning the gap. CDR1 and CDR2 (germline): MGHRA, YSYEKL. The CDR3, as DNA: TGCGCCAGCAGCCTCGGACGGTCAAACTGGCCATCTGGAAACACCATATATTTT. Residues: CASSLGRSNWPSGNTIYF.

The chain recombines TRBV5-1 with TRBJ1-6; 10 positions agree with TRBD1. The CDR3 covers 17 residues. J gave up 5 bases and V 4 bases, and 9 bases lay outside the gene matches. Per germline, CDR1 SGHRS and CDR2 YFSETQ. The CDR3 DNA is TGCGCCAGCAGCCTTCGGACAGGGGGTGATGATAATTCACCCCTCCACTTT. It is translated as CASSLRTGGDDNSPLHF.

V gene TRBV5-6 combines with J gene TRBJ2-1; no clear D. Trimming took 3 bases from V and 0 from J, leaving 10 bases between them. The CDR3 totals 15 residues. Germline V CDR1 and CDR2: SGHDT, YYEEEE. CDR3 sequence reads: CASSSYQSSYNEQFF. The CDR3 coding sequence is TGTGCCAGCAGCTCCTACCAGAGCTCCTACAATGAGCAGTTCTTC.

This chain links TRBV11-2 with TRBJ2-7; D perhaps matches TRBD1 (6 bases). V was clipped by 3 bases and J by 0 bases, with 15 bases between them. Germline-derived CDR1 and CDR2 are SGHAT and FQNNGV. The CDR3 runs 16 residues. The CDR3 here is CASSLDTGLYSYEQYF. The CDR3 nucleotides read TGTGCCAGCAGCTTGGATACAGGGTTATACTCCTACGAGCAGTACTTC.

The CDR3 loop reads CASRRQVSGNTEAFF. The CDR3 DNA reads TGCGCCAGCAGAAGACAGGTTTCCGGGAACACTGAAGCTTTCTTT. This chain connects TRBV10-2 to TRBJ1-1; TRBD1 is a possible D gene (6 bases). The CDR3 totals 15 residues. Germline V gene lookup returns CDR1 WSHSY and CDR2 SAAADI. Deletions cut 6 bases from V and 1 base from J, with 15 bases between.

In this sample, this clone turned up a few times. This chain links TRBV3-1 (or the pseudogene TRBV3-2) with TRBJ1-2; D gene unclear. Germline V CDR1 and CDR2: LGHDT, YNNKEL (reference sequence). This CDR3 has 14 amino acids. Trimming took 4 bases from V and 4 from J, leaving 13 bases between them. CDR3 sequence reads: CASSPTTAFYGYTF. CDR3 DNA: TGTGCCAGCAGCCCGACCACAGCGTTCTATGGCTACACCTTC.